This T cell receptor beta chain appears in the sequencing data of a study of CD8 T cells in Susac syndrome. Study outcomes and limitations: Individuals included in the TCR sequencing and HLA analysis were acknowledged by the study to be relatively few in number.

It was with random hexamers that roughly 0.5 to 1 ug RNA was reverse transcribed. TCRdb itself ran the immunoSEQ multiplex PCR reads through MiXCR, one entry per CDR3 protein. The data contain about 120,000 distinct CDR3 sequences, about 92% of them seen just once; the ten biggest clones take up under 0.095%. The V gene's germline CDR1 is SGHRS and CDR2 YFSETQ. Trimming cost V 0 bases and J 4 bases, with 8 bases left between them. The CDR3 is 13 residues long. As to this clonotype: What it recognizes is unknown.

Sequencing of TCR beta covered CD8+ and CD4+ T cells obtained from blood. The chain carries TRBV5-1 and TRBJ2-7, with D perhaps TRBD2 (6 bases). Sequences were obtained from CD4+ T cells from PBMCs. The receptor's source is a human donor with multiple sclerosis. The CDR3 here is CASSLVEGYEQYF. CDR3 bases: TGCGCCAGCAGCTTGGTGGAGGGATACGAGCAGTACTTC. The full variable domain, in which reference TRBV5-1 and TRBJ2-7 provide the parts outside the CDR3, is KAGVTQTPRYLIKTRGQQVTLSCSPISGHRSVSWYQQTPGQGLQFLFEYFSETQRNKGNFPGRFSGRQFSNSRSEMNVSTLELGDSALYLCASSLVEGYEQYFGPGTRLTVT.